This entry lists 14 T cell receptor beta chains sequenced from one sample in a study of blood T cell repertoires in COVID-19. Here immunoSEQ multiplex PCR was the method, and the copy in TCRdb shows in-frame clones only, minus some. This table has approximately 110,000 clones, 65% to 80% appearing once. Material: peripheral blood. The receptors were sampled from a human donor with acute or convalescent COVID-19. The donor label of this sample is uncertain.

The genes are TRBV24-1 and TRBJ2-2; 7 nucleotides agree with TRBD2. Germline CDR1 reads KGHDR; CDR2 reads SFDVKD. The V and J ends lost 4 bases and 4 bases, in that order; junction bases with no gene match: 11. This CDR3 is 17 amino acids long. For the CDR3, the DNA is TGTGCCACCAGTGAAAGGACTAGTCCTAGCACCACCGGGGAGCTGTTTTTT. It encodes CATSERTSPSTTGELFF.

This chain uses TRBV4-1 with TRBJ2-5; D possibly corresponds to TRBD1 (6 bases). The CDR3 runs 15 residues. V lost 6 bases and J 2 bases, leaving 16 bases between the germline ends. Germline V lookup: CDR1 MGHRA, CDR2 YSYEKL. The CDR3 region has the DNA TGCGCCAGCAGTGGGGGTCTAGGACAGCAAGAGACCCAGTACTTC. Translating gives CASSGGLGQQETQYF.

The chain uses TRBV7-9 and TRBJ2-2; 14 nucleotides align to TRBD2. V lost 4 bases and J lost 5; bases outside the gene matches: 6. Germline CDR1 SEHNR, CDR2 FQNEAQ (reference sequence). CDR3 size: 17 residues. This CDR3 is CASSSRLAGGSTGELFF. CDR3 bases: TGTGCCAGCAGCTCCAGACTAGCGGGGGGGTCAACCGGGGAGCTGTTTTTT.

This chain connects TRBV7-2 to TRBJ1-2, with 7 bases identical to TRBD1. The V gene's germline CDR1 is SGHTA and CDR2 FQGNSA. V dropped 5 bases and J dropped 3; count of bases not matched to a gene: 15. The CDR3 extends over 17 amino acids. CDR3 nucleotides: TGTGCCAGCAGCCCAAGAACAGGGGCGACTGCTTACTATGGCTACACCTTC. Amino acids: CASSPRTGATAYYGYTF. The complete variable domain, with remaining parts taken from reference TRBV7-2 and TRBJ1-2, reads GAGVSQSPSNKVTEKGKDVELRCDPISGHTALYWYRQSLGQGLEFLIYFQGNSAPDKSGLPSDRFSAERTGGSVSTLTIQRTQQEDSAVYLCASSPRTGATAYYGYTFGSGTRLTVV.

The rearrangement links TRBV10-3 to TRBJ2-3; a possible D gene is TRBD1 (6 bases). Germline CDR1 and CDR2: ENHRY and SYGVKD. The V end lost 5 bases, the J end lost 1 base, and 7 bases lay between the germline ends. CDR3 length: 13 amino acids. CDR3 amino acids: CAISYRGTDTQYF. The CDR3 DNA reads as TGTGCCATCAGTTACAGGGGCACAGATACGCAGTATTTT.

The rearrangement joins TRBV6-5 to TRBJ1-6; 9 bases agree with TRBD1. Germline V CDR1 and CDR2: MNHEY, SVGAGI. This CDR3 is built from 13 residues. The V segment lost 8 bases and the J segment 8 bases; nucleotides outside the gene matches: 4. CDR3 in amino acids: CASGWDRDSPLHF. CDR3 sequence (DNA): TGTGCCAGCGGCTGGGACAGGGATTCACCCCTCCACTTT.

CDR3 sequence: CASSPRGPRTQYF. CDR3 sequence (DNA): TGTGCCAGCAGTCCCAGGGGCCCTAGGACCCAGTACTTC. This chain links TRBV6-5 with TRBJ2-5, with D perhaps TRBD1 (6 bases). CDR1 is MNHEY and CDR2 is SVGAGI in the germline V gene. Trimming removed 5 bases from V and 7 bases from J, with 14 bases in between. The length of the CDR3 is 13 residues.

In its sample, this clone was seen once. J is TRBJ1-6 and V is TRBV28; perhaps TRBD1 as D (5 bases). Germline-derived CDR1 and CDR2 are MDHEN and SYDVKM. V was trimmed by 5 bases and J by 4 bases, leaving 12 bases between them. The CDR3 runs 15 residues. The CDR3 is CASSEQGPYNSPLHF. The CDR3, as DNA: TGTGCCAGCAGTGAGCAGGGCCCGTATAATTCACCCCTCCACTTT.

This rearrangement joins TRBV11-2 to TRBJ1-3; D is perhaps TRBD1 (5 bases). CDR3 size: 18 residues. CDR1 and CDR2 from the germline V gene are SGHAT and FQNNGV. The ends were cut back, 3 bases at V and 0 bases at J, with 18 bases in the middle. The CDR3 spells CASSLGPSQGLSGNTIYF. The CDR3 DNA reads TGTGCCAGCAGCTTGGGCCCATCCCAGGGCCTCTCTGGAAACACCATATATTTT. Based on the CDR3 plus reference TRBV11-2 and TRBJ1-3, the full variable domain is EAGVAQSPRYKIIEKRQSVAFWCNPISGHATLYWYQQILGQGPKLLIQFQNNGVVDDSQLPKDRFSAERLKGVDSTLKIQPAKLEDSAVYLCASSLGPSQGLSGNTIYFGEGSWLTVV.

This clone was counted at least ten times. The chain's CDR3 is CASSLPGQGVGGYTF. CDR3 nucleotide sequence: TGTGCCAGCAGTTTGCCGGGACAGGGGGTAGGTGGCTACACCTTC. The rearrangement links TRBV28 to TRBJ1-2; 11 nucleotides line up with TRBD1. The length of the CDR3 is 15 residues. V lost 3 bases and J lost 7; bases outside the gene matches: 7. Germline V CDR1 and CDR2: MDHEN, SYDVKM.

The CDR3 reads CAIKDPGRNSGNTIYF. CDR3 DNA sequence: TGTGCCATCAAAGATCCAGGGAGGAACTCTGGAAACACCATATATTTT. The gene calls are TRBV10-3 and TRBJ1-3; D perhaps matches TRBD1 (5 bases). The V gene's germline CDR1 is ENHRY and CDR2 SYGVKD. Trimming cost V 7 bases and J 0 bases, with 16 bases left between them. The CDR3 runs 16 residues.

The J gene is TRBJ2-7, the V gene TRBV2; weak D call: TRBD1 (6 bases). This CDR3 is built from 13 residues. CDR1 and CDR2 (germline): SNHLY, FYNNEI. V was shortened by 7 bases and J by 4 bases, with 14 bases between the two germline ends. The CDR3 protein is CASIRGTQYEQYV. The CDR3 coding sequence is TGTGCCAGCATTCGTGGGACACAGTACGAGCAGTACGTC.

The V and J genes are TRBV19 and TRBJ2-3, with D possibly matching TRBD1 (6 bases). This CDR3 has 17 amino acids. V lost 6 bases to trimming and J lost 0 bases, with 19 bases between them. The germline gives CDR1 LNHDA, CDR2 SQIVND (reference sequence). CDR3 sequence: CASSDPLQGPSTDTQYF. The CDR3 DNA is TGTGCCAGTAGCGACCCACTGCAGGGGCCCAGCACAGATACGCAGTATTTT.

This chain uses TRBV30 with TRBJ2-2; 7 nucleotides line up with TRBD1. Looked up from germline, CDR1 is GTSNPN and CDR2 is SVGIG (reference sequence). The V and J ends lost 0 bases and 7 bases, in that order; junction bases with no gene match: 8. This CDR3 spans 15 amino acids. Here the CDR3 reads CAWSVLRGRGGELFF. CDR3 nucleotides: TGTGCCTGGAGTGTACTAAGGGGGCGTGGCGGGGAGCTGTTTTTT.